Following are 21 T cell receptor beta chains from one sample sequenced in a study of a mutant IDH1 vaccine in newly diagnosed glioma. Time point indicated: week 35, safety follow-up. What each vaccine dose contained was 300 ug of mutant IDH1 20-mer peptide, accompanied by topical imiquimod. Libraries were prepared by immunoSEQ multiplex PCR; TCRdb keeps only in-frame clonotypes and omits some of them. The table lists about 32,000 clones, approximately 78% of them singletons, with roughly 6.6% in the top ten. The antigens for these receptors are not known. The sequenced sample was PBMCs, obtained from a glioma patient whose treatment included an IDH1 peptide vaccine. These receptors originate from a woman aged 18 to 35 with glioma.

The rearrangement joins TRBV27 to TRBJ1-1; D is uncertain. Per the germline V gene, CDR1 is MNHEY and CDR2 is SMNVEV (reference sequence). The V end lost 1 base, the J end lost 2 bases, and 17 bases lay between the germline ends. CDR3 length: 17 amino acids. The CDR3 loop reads CASSLYGLEATNTEAFF. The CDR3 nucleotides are TGTGCCAGCAGTTTATATGGTCTTGAGGCGACCAACACTGAAGCTTTCTTT.

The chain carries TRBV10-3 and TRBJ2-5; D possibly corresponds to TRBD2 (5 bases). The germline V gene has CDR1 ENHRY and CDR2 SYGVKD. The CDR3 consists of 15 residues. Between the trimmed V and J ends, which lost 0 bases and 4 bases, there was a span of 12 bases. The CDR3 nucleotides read TGTGCCATCAGTGAGTCGCGACTTCGGGGAGAGACCCAGTACTTC. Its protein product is CAISESRLRGETQYF.

In DNA, the CDR3 is TGTGCCAGCAGCTCACTAGCGTACCCCTACGAGCAGTACTTC. This gives the protein CASSSLAYPYEQYF. This rearrangement joins TRBV6-5 to TRBJ2-7; 7 bases are a match to TRBD2. Germline V gives CDR1 MNHEY, CDR2 SVGAGI. This CDR3 region has 14 residues. V lost 6 bases and J lost 2; bases outside the gene matches: 7.

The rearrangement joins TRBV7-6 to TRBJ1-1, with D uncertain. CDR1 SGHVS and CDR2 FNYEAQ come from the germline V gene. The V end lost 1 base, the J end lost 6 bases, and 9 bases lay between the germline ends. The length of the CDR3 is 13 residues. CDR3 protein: CASSLETSSEAFF. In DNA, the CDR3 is TGTGCCAGCAGCTTAGAGACATCTTCTGAAGCTTTCTTT.

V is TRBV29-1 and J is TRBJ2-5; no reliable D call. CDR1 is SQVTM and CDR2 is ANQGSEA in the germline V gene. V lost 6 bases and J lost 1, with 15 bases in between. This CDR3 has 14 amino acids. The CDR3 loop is CSVDWSITQETQYF. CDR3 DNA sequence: TGCAGCGTCGATTGGTCGATCACCCAAGAGACCCAGTACTTC.

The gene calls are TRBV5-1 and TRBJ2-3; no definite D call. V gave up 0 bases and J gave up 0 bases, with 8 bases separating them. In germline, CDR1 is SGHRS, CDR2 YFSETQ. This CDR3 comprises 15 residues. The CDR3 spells CASSLDVGSTDTQYF. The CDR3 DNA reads TGCGCCAGCAGCTTGGATGTGGGCAGCACAGATACGCAGTATTTT.

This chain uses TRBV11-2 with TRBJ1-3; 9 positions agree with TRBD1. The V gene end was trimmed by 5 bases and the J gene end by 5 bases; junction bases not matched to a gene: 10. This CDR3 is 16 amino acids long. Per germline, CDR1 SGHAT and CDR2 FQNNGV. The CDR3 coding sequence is TGTGCCAGCAGCCCGGTAACGGGACAGGGAAGAAACACCATATATTTT. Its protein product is CASSPVTGQGRNTIYF.

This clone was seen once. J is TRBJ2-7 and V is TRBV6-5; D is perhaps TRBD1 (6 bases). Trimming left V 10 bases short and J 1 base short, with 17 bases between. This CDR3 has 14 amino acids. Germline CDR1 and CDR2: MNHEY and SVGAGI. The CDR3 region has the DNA TGTGCCAACAACCCCCCAGGGGTGTCCTACGAGCAGTACTTC. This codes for CANNPPGVSYEQYF.

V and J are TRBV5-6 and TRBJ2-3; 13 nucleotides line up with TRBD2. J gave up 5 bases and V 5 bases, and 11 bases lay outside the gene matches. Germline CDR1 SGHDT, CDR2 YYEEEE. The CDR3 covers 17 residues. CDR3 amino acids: CASRRLLAGGPEDTQYF. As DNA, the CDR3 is TGTGCCAGCAGACGCCTACTAGCGGGAGGGCCAGAAGATACGCAGTATTTT.

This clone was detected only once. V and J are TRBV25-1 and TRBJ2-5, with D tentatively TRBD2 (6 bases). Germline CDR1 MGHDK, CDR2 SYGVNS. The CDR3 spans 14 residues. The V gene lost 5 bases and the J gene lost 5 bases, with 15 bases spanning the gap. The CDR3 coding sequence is TGTGCCAGCAGTAGGCTAGCGCTTCTGGAGACCCAGTACTTC. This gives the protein CASSRLALLETQYF.

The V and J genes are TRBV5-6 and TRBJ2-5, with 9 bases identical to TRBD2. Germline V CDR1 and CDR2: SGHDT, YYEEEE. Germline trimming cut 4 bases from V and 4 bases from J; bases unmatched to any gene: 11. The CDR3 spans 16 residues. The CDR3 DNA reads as TGTGCCAGCAGCGGAATAGCGGGAGTGGGGTTAGAGACCCAGTACTTC. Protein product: CASSGIAGVGLETQYF.

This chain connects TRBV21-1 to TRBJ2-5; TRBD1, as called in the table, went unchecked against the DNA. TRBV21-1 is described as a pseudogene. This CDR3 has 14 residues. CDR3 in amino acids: CASSPQTGKETQYF. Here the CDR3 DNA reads TGTGCCAGCAGCCCTCAGACAGGTAAAGAGACCCAGTACTTC.

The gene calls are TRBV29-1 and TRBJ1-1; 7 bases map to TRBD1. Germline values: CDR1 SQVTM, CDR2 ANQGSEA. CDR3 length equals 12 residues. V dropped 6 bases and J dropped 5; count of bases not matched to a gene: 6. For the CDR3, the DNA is TGCAGCGTCCTGGACAGGATAACTGAAGCTTTCTTT. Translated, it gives CSVLDRITEAFF.

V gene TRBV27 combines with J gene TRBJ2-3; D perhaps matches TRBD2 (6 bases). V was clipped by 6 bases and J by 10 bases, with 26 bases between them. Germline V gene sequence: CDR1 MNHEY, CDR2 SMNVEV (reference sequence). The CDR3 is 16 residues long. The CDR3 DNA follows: TGTGCCAGCAGCCTGTACAGCAGCGGGCGGTTAGAACCGCAGTATTTT. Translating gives CASSLYSSGRLEPQYF.

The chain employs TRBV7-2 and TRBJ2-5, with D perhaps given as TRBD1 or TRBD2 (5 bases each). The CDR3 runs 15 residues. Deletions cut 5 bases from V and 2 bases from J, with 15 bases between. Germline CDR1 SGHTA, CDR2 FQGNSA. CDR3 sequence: CASSPTRQIQETQYF. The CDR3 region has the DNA TGTGCCAGCAGCCCTACTAGACAGATACAAGAGACCCAGTACTTC.

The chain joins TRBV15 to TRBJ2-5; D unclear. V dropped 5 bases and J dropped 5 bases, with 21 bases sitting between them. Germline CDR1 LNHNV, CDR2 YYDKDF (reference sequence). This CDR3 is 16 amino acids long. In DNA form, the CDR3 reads TGTGCCACCAGCCATGAGGTATTCGTTTCTGGGGAGACCCAGTACTTC. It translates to CATSHEVFVSGETQYF. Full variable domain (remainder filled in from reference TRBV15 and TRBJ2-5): DAMVIQNPRYQVTQFGKPVTLSCSQTLNHNVMYWYQQKSSQAPKLLFHYYDKDFNNEADTPDNFQSRRPNTSFCFLDIRSPGLGDTAMYLCATSHEVFVSGETQYFGPGTRLLVL.

CDR3 coding DNA: TGCAGCGCCTCCGGGACAGGCGGCTACGAGCAGTACTTC. Translation gives CSASGTGGYEQYF. The chain is built from TRBV29-1 and TRBJ2-7, with 8 bases fitting TRBD1. The length of the CDR3 is 13 residues. The V and J ends lost 7 bases and 3 bases, in that order; junction bases with no gene match: 8. Germline V gene data show CDR1 as SQVTM and CDR2 as ANQGSEA.

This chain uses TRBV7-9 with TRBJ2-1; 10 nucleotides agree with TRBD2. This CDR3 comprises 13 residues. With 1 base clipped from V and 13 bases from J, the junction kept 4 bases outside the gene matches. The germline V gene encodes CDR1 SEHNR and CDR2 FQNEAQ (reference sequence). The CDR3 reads CASSLGIAGGQFF. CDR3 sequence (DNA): TGTGCCAGCAGCTTAGGGATAGCGGGAGGACAGTTCTTC.

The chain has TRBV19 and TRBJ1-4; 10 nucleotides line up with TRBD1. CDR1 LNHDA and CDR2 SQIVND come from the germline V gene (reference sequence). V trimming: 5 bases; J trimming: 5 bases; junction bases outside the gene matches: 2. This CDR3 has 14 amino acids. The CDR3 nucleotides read TGTGCCAGTAGTCCGGGACAGGGGAATGAAAAACTGTTTTTT. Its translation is CASSPGQGNEKLFF.

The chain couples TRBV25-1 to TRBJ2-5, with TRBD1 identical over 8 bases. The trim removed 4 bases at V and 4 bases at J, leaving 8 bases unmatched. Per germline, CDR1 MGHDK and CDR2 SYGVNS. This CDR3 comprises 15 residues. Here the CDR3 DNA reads TGTGCCAGCAGTGGAGGACAGGGCCCTAGAGAGACCCAGTACTTC. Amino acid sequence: CASSGGQGPRETQYF.

The CDR3 reads CASSQGGLANYNEQFF. CDR3 DNA sequence: TGCGCCAGCAGCCAAGGGGGACTAGCGAATTACAATGAGCAGTTCTTC. The chain couples TRBV4-3 to TRBJ2-1, with 10 bases identical to TRBD2. The germline V gene encodes CDR1 LGHNA and CDR2 YSLEER. The V segment lost 1 base and the J segment 4 bases; nucleotides outside the gene matches: 4. The CDR3 contains 16 residues.